These 9 T cell receptor beta chains originate from one sample sequenced in a study of T cells in Graves' hyperthyroidism and ophthalmopathy. TCR beta CDR3 sequences were amplified from RNA transcripts. RT-PCR in the first round (using the HTBI primer set) targeted the TCR CDR3. Via MiXCR, TCRdb re-called the multiplex PCR reads, giving one row per CDR3 protein. The sample lists under 350,000 distinct CDR3 sequences, about 20% occurring once. Sequenced sample: blood. All receptors come from a woman aged 45-65 years with Graves' hyperthyroidism.

The chain recombines TRBV6-1 with TRBJ1-5; D gene ambiguous. Germline V gene lookup returns CDR1 MNHNS and CDR2 SASEGT. V was cut by 8 bases and J by 4 bases, with 9 bases left in between. This CDR3 region has 12 residues. CDR3: CASQTGNQPQHF. CDR3 coding DNA: TGTGCCAGCCAGACGGGAAATCAGCCCCAGCATTTT.

Concerning this clonotype: An end of the junction differs from the germline gene, which may be a read error. The genes are TRBV9 and TRBJ2-2; 7 bases map to TRBD2. The CDR3 contains 13 residues. Germline CDR1 and CDR2: SGDLS and YYNGEE. The CDR3 sequence: CASSVGGSRELFF. The CDR3 DNA sequence: TGTGCCAGCAGCGTGGGGGGGTCGCGGGAACTGTTTTTT.

In its sample, this clonotype was seen many times. This chain uses TRBV28 with TRBJ2-7; 9 bases agree with TRBD2. The J segment lost 4 bases and the V segment lost 3 bases, leaving 1 base of the junction unmatched. The CDR3 has 13 amino acids. The germline CDR1 and CDR2 sequences are MDHEN and SYDVKM. The CDR3 region is CASSLREGYEQYF. The CDR3 DNA follows: TGTGCCAGCAGTTTGCGGGAGGGGTACGAGCAGTACTTC.

J is TRBJ1-1 and V is TRBV9; D is unresolved. There are 12 residues in the CDR3. V lost 2 bases to trimming and J lost 9 bases, with 11 bases between them. Per germline, CDR1 SGDLS and CDR2 YYNGEE. This CDR3 is CASSVEDDQAFF. CDR3 nucleotides: TGTGCCAGCAGCGTGGAAGACGACCAAGCTTTCTTT.

About this clonotype: A much larger clone differs by one base, so this may be a read error. The chain recombines TRBV7-3 with TRBJ2-7; 9 bases fit TRBD1. The CDR3 loop spans 15 amino acids. J was trimmed by 5 bases and V by 6 bases; bases with no gene match: 11. From germline, CDR1 is SGHTA and CDR2 FQGTGA. Written as DNA, the CDR3 is TGTGCCAGCAGTGAGGCGCTCGGACAGGGGAACGAGCAGTACTTC. This codes for CASSEALGQGNEQYF. The full variable domain, completed using reference TRBV7-3 and TRBJ2-7, is GAGVSQTPSNKVTEKGKYVELRCDPISGHTALYWYRQSLGQGPEFLIYFQGTGAADDSGLPNDRFFAVRPEGSVSTLKIQRTERGDSAVYLCASSEALGQGNEQYFGPGTRLTVT.

Written as DNA, the CDR3 is TGCGCCAGCAGCATCCTGACAGGGGCCTTCTCTGGAAACACCATATATTTT. Residues: CASSILTGAFSGNTIYF. The chain carries TRBV5-1 and TRBJ1-3; TRBD1 matches at 8 bases. The length of the CDR3 is 17 residues. The germline gives CDR1 SGHRS, CDR2 YFSETQ. Trimming removed 4 bases from V and 0 bases from J; junction bases left unmatched: 9.

The V call is TRBV7-9, the J call TRBJ2-5; D unresolved. Germline assignment: CDR1 SEHNR and CDR2 FQNEAQ (reference sequence). The V and J ends lost 2 bases and 2 bases respectively, with 12 bases between them. The CDR3 has 15 amino acids. CDR3 bases: TGTGCCAGCAGCTTACCTACGCTTATTCAAGAGACCCAGTACTTC. This encodes CASSLPTLIQETQYF.

This chain connects TRBV9 to TRBJ1-2; 9 positions agree with TRBD1. The CDR3 runs 17 residues. In germline, CDR1 is SGDLS, CDR2 YYNGEE. With 4 bases clipped from V and 1 base from J, the junction kept 11 bases outside the gene matches. In DNA, the CDR3 is TGTGCCAGCAGCCCTCGGACAGGGGAGGGGTTTAACTATGGCTACACCTTC. Its translation: CASSPRTGEGFNYGYTF.

The chain recombines TRBV5-1 with TRBJ2-5, with 11 nucleotides matching TRBD2. Germline assignment: CDR1 SGHRS and CDR2 YFSETQ. The junction had 2 bases not matched to a gene; V was cut back by 5 bases and J by 5 bases. This CDR3 spans 13 amino acids. CDR3 residues: CASSWTSGETQYF. The CDR3 coding sequence is TGCGCCAGCAGTTGGACTAGCGGGGAGACCCAGTACTTC.